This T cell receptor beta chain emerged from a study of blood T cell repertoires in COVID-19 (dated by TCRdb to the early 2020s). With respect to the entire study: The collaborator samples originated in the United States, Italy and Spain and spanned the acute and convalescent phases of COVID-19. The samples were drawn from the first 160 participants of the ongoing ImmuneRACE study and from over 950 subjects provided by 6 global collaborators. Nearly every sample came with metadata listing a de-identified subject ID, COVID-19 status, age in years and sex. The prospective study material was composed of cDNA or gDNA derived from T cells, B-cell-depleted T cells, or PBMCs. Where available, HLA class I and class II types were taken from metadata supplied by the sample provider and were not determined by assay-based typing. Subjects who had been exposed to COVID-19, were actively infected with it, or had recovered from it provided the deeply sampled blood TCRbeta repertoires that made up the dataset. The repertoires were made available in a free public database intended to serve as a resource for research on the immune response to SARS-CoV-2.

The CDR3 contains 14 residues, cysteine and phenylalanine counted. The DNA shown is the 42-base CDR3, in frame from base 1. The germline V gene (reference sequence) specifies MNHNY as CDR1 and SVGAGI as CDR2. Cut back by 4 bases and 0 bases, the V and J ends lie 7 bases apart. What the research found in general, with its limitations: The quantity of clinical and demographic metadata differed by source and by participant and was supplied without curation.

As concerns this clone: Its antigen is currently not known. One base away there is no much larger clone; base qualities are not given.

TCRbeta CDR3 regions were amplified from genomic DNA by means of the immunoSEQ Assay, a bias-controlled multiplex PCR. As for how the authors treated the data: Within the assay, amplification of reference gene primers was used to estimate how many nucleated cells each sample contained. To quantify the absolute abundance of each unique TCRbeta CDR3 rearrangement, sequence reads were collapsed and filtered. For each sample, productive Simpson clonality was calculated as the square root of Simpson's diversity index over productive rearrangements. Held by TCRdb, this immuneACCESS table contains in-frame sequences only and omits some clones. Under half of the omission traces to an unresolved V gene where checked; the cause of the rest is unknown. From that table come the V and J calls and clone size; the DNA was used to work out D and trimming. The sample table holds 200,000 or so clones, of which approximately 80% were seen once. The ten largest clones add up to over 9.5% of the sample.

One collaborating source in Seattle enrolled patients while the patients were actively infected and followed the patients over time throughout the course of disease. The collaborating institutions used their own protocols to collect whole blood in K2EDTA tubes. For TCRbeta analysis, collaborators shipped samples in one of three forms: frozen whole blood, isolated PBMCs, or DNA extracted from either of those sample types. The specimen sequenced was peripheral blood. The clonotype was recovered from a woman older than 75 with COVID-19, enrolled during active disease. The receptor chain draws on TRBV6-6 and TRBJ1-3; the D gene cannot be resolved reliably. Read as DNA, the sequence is TGTGCCAGCAGTTTATTCGTCTCTGGAAACACCATATATTTT. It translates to CASSLFVSGNTIYF.